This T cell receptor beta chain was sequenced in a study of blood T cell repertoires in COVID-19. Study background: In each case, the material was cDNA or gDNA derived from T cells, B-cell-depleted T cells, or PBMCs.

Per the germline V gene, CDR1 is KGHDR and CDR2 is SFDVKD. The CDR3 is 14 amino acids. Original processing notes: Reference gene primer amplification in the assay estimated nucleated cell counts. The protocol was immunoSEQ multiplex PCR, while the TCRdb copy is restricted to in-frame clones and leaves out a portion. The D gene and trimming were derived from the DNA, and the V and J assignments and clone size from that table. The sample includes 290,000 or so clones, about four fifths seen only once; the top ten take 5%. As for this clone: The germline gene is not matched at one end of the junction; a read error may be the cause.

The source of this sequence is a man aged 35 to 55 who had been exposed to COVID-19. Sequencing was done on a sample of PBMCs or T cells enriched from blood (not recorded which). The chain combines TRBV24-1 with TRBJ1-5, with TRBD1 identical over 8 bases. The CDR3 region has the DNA TGTGCCACCAGTGATTTATGGGCCGGGACAGGACTAGTTTTT. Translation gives CATSDLWAGTGLVF.